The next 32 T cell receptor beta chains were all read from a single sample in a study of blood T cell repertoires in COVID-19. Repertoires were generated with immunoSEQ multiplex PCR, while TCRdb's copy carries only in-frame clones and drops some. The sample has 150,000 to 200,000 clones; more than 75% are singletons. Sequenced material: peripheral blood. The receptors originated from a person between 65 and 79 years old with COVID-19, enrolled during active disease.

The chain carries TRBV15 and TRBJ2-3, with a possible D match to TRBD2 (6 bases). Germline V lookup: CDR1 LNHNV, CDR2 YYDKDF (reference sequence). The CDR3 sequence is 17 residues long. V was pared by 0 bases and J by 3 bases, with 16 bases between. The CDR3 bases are TGTGCCACCAGCAGAGATGGGCCGGCTAGCGCAACAGATACGCAGTATTTT. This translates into CATSRDGPASATDTQYF.

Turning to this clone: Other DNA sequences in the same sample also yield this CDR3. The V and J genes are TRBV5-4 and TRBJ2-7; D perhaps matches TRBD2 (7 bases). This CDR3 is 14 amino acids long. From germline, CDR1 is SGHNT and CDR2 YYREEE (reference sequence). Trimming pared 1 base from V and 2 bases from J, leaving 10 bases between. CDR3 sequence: CASSLRGGTYEQYF. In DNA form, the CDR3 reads TGTGCCAGCAGCTTGCGCGGGGGCACCTACGAGCAGTACTTC.

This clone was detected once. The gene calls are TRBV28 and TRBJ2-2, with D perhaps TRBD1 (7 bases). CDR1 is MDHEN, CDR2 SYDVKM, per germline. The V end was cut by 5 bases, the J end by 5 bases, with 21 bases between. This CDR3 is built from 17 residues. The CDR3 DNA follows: TGTGCCAGCAGTCCGCCCGGAGGGGGCGCGTTTACCGGGGAGCTGTTTTTT. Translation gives CASSPPGGGAFTGELFF.

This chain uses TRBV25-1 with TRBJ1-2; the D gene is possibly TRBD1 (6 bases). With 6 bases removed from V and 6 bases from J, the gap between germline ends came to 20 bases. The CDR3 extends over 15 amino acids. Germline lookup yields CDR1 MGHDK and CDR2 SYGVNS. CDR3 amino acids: CASRRGTTGKHGYTF. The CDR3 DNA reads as TGTGCCAGCAGAAGGGGAACAACAGGGAAGCATGGCTACACCTTC.

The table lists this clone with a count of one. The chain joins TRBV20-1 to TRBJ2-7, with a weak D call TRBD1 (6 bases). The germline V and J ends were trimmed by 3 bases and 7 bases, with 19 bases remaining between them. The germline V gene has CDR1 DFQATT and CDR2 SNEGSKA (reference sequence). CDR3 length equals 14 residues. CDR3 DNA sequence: TGCAGTGCTAGTGAAAAGGCTCAGGGGTGGGAGCAGTACTTC. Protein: CSASEKAQGWEQYF.

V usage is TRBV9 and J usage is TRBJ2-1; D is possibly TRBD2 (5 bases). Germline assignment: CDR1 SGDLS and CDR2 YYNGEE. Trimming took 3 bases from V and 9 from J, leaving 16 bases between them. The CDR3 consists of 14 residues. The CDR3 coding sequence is TGTGCCAGCAGCGCGCCTGCCGGGGAAAGTGAGCAGTTCTTC. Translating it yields CASSAPAGESEQFF.

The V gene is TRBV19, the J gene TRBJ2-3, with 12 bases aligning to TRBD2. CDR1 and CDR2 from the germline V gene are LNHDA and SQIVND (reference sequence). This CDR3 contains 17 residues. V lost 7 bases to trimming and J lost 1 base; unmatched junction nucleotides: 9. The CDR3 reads CASTRGPSGRGTDTQYF. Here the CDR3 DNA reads TGTGCCAGTACCCGGGGCCCTAGCGGGAGGGGCACAGATACGCAGTATTTT.

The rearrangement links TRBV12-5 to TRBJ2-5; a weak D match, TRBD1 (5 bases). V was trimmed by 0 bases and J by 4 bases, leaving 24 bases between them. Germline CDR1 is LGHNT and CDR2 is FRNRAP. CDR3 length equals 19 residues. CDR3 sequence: CASGLVASGYGESGETQYF. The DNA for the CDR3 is TGTGCTAGTGGTTTGGTAGCGTCAGGGTATGGCGAAAGTGGAGAGACCCAGTACTTC. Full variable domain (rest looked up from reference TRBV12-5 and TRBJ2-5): DARVTQTPRHKVTEMGQEVTMRCQPILGHNTVFWYRQTMMQGLELLAYFRNRAPLDDSGMPKDRFSAEMPDATLATLKIQPSEPRDSAVYFCASGLVASGYGESGETQYFGPGTRLLVL.

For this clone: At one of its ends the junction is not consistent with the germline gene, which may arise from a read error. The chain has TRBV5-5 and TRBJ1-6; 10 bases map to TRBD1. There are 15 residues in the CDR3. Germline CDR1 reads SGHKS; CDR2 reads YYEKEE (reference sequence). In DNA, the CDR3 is TGTGCCAGCAGTTTGGACAGGGGGTCGAATTCACCCCTCCACTTT. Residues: CASSLDRGSNSPLHF. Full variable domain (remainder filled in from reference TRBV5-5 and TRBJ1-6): DAGVTQSPTHLIKTRGQQVTLRCSPISGHKSVSWYQQVLGQGPQFIFQYYEKEERGRGNFPDRFSARQFPNYSSELNVNALLLGDSALYLCASSLDRGSNSPLHFGNGTRLTVT.

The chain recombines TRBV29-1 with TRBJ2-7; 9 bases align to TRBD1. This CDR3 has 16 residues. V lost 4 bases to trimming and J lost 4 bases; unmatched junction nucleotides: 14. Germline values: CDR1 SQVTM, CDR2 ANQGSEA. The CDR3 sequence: CSVVYSEQGAGYEQYF. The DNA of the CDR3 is TGCAGCGTTGTTTATAGTGAACAGGGGGCGGGTTACGAGCAGTACTTC.

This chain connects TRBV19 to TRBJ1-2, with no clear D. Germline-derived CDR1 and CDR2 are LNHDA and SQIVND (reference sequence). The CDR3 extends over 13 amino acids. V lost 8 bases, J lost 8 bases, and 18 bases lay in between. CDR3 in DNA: TGTGCCAGTGCCCGAGGTCCGGGGTTGGGCTACACCTTC. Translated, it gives CASARGPGLGYTF.

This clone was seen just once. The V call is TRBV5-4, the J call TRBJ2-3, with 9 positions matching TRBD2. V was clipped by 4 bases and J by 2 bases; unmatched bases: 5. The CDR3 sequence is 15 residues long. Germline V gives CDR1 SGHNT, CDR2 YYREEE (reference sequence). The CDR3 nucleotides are TGTGCCAGCAGCACCAGACTAGCGGACACAGATACGCAGTATTTT. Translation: CASSTRLADTDTQYF.

CDR3 sequence reads: CASSSTSRGAPYEQYF. CDR3 nucleotide sequence: TGTGCCAGCAGTTCCACTTCTCGCGGGGCGCCCTACGAGCAGTACTTC. This chain connects TRBV6-2 or TRBV6-3 to TRBJ2-7; D may be TRBD2 (6 bases). Per germline, CDR1 MNHEY and CDR2 SVGEGT. The length of the CDR3 is 16 residues. V was cut by 4 bases and J by 2 bases, with 18 bases left in between.

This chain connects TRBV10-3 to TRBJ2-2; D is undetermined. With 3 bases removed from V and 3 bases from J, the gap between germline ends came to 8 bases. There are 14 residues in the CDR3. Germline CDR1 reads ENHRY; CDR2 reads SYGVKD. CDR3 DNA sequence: TGTGCCATCAGTGATGAGGTTGACACCGGGGAGCTGTTTTTT. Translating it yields CAISDEVDTGELFF.

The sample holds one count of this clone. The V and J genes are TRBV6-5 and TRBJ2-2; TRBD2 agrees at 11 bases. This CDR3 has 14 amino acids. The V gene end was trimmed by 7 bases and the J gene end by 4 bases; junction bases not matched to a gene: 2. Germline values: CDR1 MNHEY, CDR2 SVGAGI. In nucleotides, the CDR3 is TGTGCCAGCACTAGCGGGGGGCCCACCGGGGAGCTGTTTTTT. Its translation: CASTSGGPTGELFF.

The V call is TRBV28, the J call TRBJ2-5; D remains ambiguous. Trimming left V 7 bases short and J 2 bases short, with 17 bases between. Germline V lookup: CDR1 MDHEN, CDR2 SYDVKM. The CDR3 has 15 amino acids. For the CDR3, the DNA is TGTGCCAGCACCCACTCTCAAGTAATACAAGAGACCCAGTACTTC. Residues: CASTHSQVIQETQYF.

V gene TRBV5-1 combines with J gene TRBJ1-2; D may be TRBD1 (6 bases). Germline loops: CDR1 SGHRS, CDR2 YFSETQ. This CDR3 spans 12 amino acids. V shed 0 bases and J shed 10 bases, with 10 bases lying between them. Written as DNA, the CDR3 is TGCGCCAGCAGCTTGGAAGTGGGGGCCTACACCTTC. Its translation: CASSLEVGAYTF.

This CDR3 reads CASSHRTGAEEETQYF. The DNA of the CDR3 is TGTGCCAGCAGCCACAGGACAGGCGCGGAGGAAGAGACCCAGTACTTC. The chain is built from TRBV7-9 and TRBJ2-5, with 7 bases that match TRBD1. The V and J ends lost 5 bases and 3 bases, in that order; junction bases with no gene match: 12. CDR1 SEHNR and CDR2 FQNEAQ come from the germline V gene (reference sequence). The CDR3 contains 16 residues.

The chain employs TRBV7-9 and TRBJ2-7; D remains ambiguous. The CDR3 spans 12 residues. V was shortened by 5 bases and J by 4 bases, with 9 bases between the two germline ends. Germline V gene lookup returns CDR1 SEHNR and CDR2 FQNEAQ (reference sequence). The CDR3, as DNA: TGTGCCAGCAGCCCAGGCCCTTACGAGCAGTACTTC. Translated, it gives CASSPGPYEQYF.

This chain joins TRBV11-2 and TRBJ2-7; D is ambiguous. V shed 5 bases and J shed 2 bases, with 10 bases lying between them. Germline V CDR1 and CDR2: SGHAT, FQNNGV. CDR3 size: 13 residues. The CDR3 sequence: CASSNRQAYEQYF. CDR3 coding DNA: TGTGCCAGCAGCAACCGCCAGGCCTACGAGCAGTACTTC.

CDR3 amino acids: CASSSRRQASNEKLFF. CDR3 DNA sequence: TGTGCCAGCAGCTCGCGCCGACAGGCTAGTAATGAAAAACTGTTTTTT. V usage is TRBV7-6 and J usage is TRBJ1-4; D is possibly TRBD1 (6 bases). The CDR3 extends over 16 amino acids. V was pared by 4 bases and J by 4 bases, with 16 bases between. CDR1 SGHVS and CDR2 FNYEAQ come from the germline V gene.

The CDR3 reads CASSANRGTNEKLFF. DNA of the CDR3: TGTGCCAGCAGCGCAAACAGGGGAACTAATGAAAAACTGTTTTTT. This chain links TRBV7-8 with TRBJ1-4, with 7 bases identical to TRBD1. V was clipped by 5 bases and J by 1 base; unmatched bases: 4. The CDR3 consists of 15 residues. Germline assignment: CDR1 SGHVS and CDR2 FQNEAQ.

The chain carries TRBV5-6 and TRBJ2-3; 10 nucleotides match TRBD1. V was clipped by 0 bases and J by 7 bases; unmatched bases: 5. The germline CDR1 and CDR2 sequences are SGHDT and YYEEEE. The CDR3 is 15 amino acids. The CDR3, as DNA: TGTGCCAGCAGCTTGGGGGGACAGGGGTGGAATACGCAGTATTTT. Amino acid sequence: CASSLGGQGWNTQYF.

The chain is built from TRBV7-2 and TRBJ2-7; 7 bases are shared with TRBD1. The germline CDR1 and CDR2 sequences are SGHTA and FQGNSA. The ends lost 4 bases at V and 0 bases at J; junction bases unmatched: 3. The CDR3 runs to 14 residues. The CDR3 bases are TGTGCCAGCAGCTCCCGGGACAGCTCCTACGAGCAGTACTTC. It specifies CASSSRDSSYEQYF.

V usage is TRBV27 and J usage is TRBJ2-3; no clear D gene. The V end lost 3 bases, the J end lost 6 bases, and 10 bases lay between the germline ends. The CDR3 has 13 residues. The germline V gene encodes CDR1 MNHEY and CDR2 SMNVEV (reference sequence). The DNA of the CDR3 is TGTGCCAGCAGTTTGTTAGCTCTGGATACGCAGTATTTT. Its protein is CASSLLALDTQYF.

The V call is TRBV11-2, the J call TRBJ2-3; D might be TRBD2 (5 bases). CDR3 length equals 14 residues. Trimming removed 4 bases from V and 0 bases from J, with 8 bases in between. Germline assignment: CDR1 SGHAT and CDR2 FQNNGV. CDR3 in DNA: TGTGCCAGCAGCTCTACTAGTAGCACAGATACGCAGTATTTT. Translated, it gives CASSSTSSTDTQYF.

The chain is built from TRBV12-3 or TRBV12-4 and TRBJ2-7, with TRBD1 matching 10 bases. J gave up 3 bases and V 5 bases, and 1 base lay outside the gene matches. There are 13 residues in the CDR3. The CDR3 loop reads CASSRTGGYEQYF. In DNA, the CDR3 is TGTGCCAGCAGTAGGACAGGGGGCTACGAGCAGTACTTC.

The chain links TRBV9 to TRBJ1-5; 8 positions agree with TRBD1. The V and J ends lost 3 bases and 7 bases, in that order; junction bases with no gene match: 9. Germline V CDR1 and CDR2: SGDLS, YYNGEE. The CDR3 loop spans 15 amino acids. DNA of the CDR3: TGTGCCAGCAGCGGGACGGACAGGGCGGGCCAGCCCCAGCATTTT. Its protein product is CASSGTDRAGQPQHF.

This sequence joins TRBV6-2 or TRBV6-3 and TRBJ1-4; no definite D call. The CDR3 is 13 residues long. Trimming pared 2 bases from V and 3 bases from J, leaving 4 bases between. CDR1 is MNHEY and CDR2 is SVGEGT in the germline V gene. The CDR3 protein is CASSYGPNEKLFF. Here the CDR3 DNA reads TGTGCCAGCAGTTACGGGCCTAATGAAAAACTGTTTTTT.

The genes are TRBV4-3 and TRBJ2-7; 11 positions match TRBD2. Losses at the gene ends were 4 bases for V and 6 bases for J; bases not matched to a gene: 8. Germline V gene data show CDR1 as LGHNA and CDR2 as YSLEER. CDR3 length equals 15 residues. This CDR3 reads CASSPSVAGGFEQYF. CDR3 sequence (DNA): TGCGCCAGCAGCCCCTCCGTAGCGGGGGGGTTCGAGCAGTACTTC.

CDR3 loop: CASSPGTGGQPQHF. DNA of the CDR3: TGTGCCAGCAGCCCGGGGACAGGGGGACAGCCCCAGCATTTT. This chain joins TRBV7-8 and TRBJ1-5; 11 nucleotides line up with TRBD1. The CDR3 is 14 residues long. With V trimmed by 5 bases and J by 7 bases, 4 bases remained unmatched. Germline V gene lookup returns CDR1 SGHVS and CDR2 FQNEAQ.

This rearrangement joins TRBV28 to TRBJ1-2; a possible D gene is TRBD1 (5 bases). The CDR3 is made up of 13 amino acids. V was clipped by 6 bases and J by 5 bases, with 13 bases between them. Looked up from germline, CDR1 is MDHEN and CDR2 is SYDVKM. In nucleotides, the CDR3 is TGTGCCAGCAGGCCCCCCGGGGGTTATGGCTACACCTTC. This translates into CASRPPGGYGYTF.